The entry that follows covers one TCR beta chain sequence. Its antigen remains unidentified. This may be a read error: a much more frequent sequence differs by one nucleotide. Indicated time point: newly diagnosed GD, antithyroid drugs for less than 3 months. The TCR library was made from RNA that had been extracted from PBMCs in TRIzol. This record comes from a study of regulatory T cells in long-lasting Graves disease. This CDR3 is built from 14 residues. Study-wide results and caveats: Having only a small sample size may have limited accuracy.

Assembly of TCR beta libraries relied on iRepertoire HTBI primers together with Arm-PCR of CDR3 regions. MiXCR was run by TCRdb on the multiplex PCR reads, yielding one entry per CDR3 protein. This table has approximately 460,000 distinct CDR3 sequences, roughly 15% appearing once. The data also belong to a second study, concerning T cells in Graves' hyperthyroidism and ophthalmopathy. That paper notes: Blood held most thyroid clonotypes expanded above 0.001 frequency.

Sequences were derived from peripheral blood mononuclear cells (PBMCs), sampled at new diagnosis, from a patient treated with antithyroid drugs. This receptor was obtained from a woman aged 25 to 45 with Graves disease. This rearrangement joins TRBV12-3 or TRBV12-4 to TRBJ2-1; the match to TRBD1 covers 10 bases. CDR3 residues: CAGSLRDRGPEQFF. The CDR3 bases are TGTGCCGGCAGTTTACGGGACAGGGGACCTGAGCAGTTCTTC.